There are a few counts of the clone carrying this T cell receptor beta chain. No antigen is known for it. These data originate in a study of vaccination and CD4 T cells after COVID-19. As for the study in general: Post-COVID draws came a median 101 days after diagnosis (range 35 to 161).

V was shortened by 1 base and J by 2 bases, with 9 bases between the two germline ends. This CDR3 has 14 residues. Germline V gives CDR1 SGHNT, CDR2 YENEEA. The treatment here: roughly 10-day PBMC culture with coronavirus spike peptide pools or control peptides (ViraFEST assay). Using peptide pools, antigen-specific T cells were expanded in ViraFEST before TCRs were sequenced. At the Johns Hopkins FTIC core, DNA taken from cultured CD4+ T cells was sequenced by way of the Oncomine TCR Beta short-read assay. TCRdb independently ran MiXCR on the PCR reads; one entry per CDR3 protein. The data contain roughly 4,900 distinct CDR3 sequences, 30% to 35% of them singletons.

The V and J genes are TRBV11-3 and TRBJ2-7; the D gene is possibly TRBD1 (6 bases). The clonotype originates from a human donor who had recovered from COVID-19. Sequencing was performed on CD4+ T cells from blood, cultured in vitro. The CDR3, as DNA: TGTGCCAGCAGCTTAGGCAGGGGAACCTACGAGCAGTACTTC. Protein product: CASSLGRGTYEQYF.